This TCR beta chain was obtained from a study of blood T cell repertoires in COVID-19. Germline-derived CDR1 and CDR2 are GTSNPN and SVGIG (reference sequence). With 1 base removed from V and 4 bases from J, the gap between germline ends came to 10 bases. The CDR3 consists of 14 residues. TCRdb keeps only in-frame clones here, not all; method: immunoSEQ multiplex PCR. The table records approximately 94,000 clones, 80% of them present only once. This chain joins TRBV30 and TRBJ2-2; a possible D gene is TRBD1 (5 bases). This sequence originates from a man aged 70 or older with active or convalescent COVID-19. The sample taken for sequencing was peripheral blood. The CDR3 is CAWSARAFTGELFF. The DNA of the CDR3 is TGTGCCTGGAGTGCCAGGGCATTCACCGGGGAGCTGTTTTTT. Supplemented by reference TRBV30 and TRBJ2-2, the full variable domain reads SQTIHQWPATLVQPVGSPLSLECTVEGTSNPNLYWYRQAAGRGLQLLFYSVGIGQISSEVPQNLSASRPQDRQFILSSKKLLLSDSGFYLCAWSARAFTGELFFGEGSRLTVL.